These 15 T cell receptor beta chains came from one sample sequenced in a study of blood T cell repertoires in COVID-19. Method: immunoSEQ multiplex PCR; TCRdb's copy keeps in-frame clones and lacks some. The data show 53,000 or so clones, over 70% seen once. Sequencing was carried out using peripheral blood. Receptor source: a human donor with active or convalescent COVID-19. The donor label of this sample is uncertain.

The V gene is TRBV7-2, the J gene TRBJ1-1; no definite D call. The V gene's germline CDR1 is SGHTA and CDR2 FQGNSA. The CDR3 contains 17 residues. The V end was cut by 2 bases, the J end by 0 bases, with 16 bases between. The CDR3 DNA reads as TGTGCCAGCAGCTTACACATGGGAGCGTACTTGAACACTGAAGCTTTCTTT. Translated, it gives CASSLHMGAYLNTEAFF.

The rearrangement links TRBV9 to TRBJ1-5; no clear D. V lost 0 bases, J lost 5 bases, and 12 bases lay in between. The CDR3 is 15 residues long. Germline V lookup: CDR1 SGDLS, CDR2 YYNGEE. The CDR3 loop is CASSVAGNRYQPQHF. In nucleotides, the CDR3 is TGTGCCAGCAGCGTAGCCGGGAACCGCTATCAGCCCCAGCATTTT.

The chain combines TRBV7-3 with TRBJ2-7; 10 bases agree with TRBD1. The V segment lost 5 bases and the J segment 2 bases; nucleotides outside the gene matches: 9. CDR1 is SGHTA and CDR2 is FQGTGA in the germline V gene. The CDR3 loop spans 16 amino acids. The CDR3 spells CASSMDSGTGAYEQYF. The CDR3 region has the DNA TGTGCCAGCAGCATGGATTCCGGGACAGGGGCCTACGAGCAGTACTTC.

This clone was found once. This chain uses TRBV3-1 (or the pseudogene TRBV3-2) with TRBJ1-1, with a possible D match to TRBD1 (6 bases). Trimming stripped 2 bases from V and 2 bases from J, with 9 bases between. This CDR3 is built from 14 residues. CDR1 and CDR2 from the germline V gene are LGHDT and YNNKEL (reference sequence). The CDR3 nucleotides read TGTGCCAGCAGCCAAATACAGGGAAACACTGAAGCTTTCTTT. Its protein product is CASSQIQGNTEAFF.

This clone is categorized as medium-sized. This chain connects TRBV5-1 to TRBJ2-7; TRBD2 is a possible D gene (6 bases). Germline lookup yields CDR1 SGHRS and CDR2 YFSETQ. The ends were cut back, 4 bases at V and 2 bases at J, with 16 bases in the middle. CDR3 length: 15 residues. The CDR3 sequence: CASSPRGTATYEQYF. CDR3 nucleotide sequence: TGCGCCAGCAGCCCCCGCGGGACGGCCACCTACGAGCAGTACTTC.

V is TRBV7-9 and J is TRBJ1-3, with D unresolved. The CDR3 extends over 15 amino acids. Germline CDR1 SEHNR, CDR2 FQNEAQ (reference sequence). The V gene lost 2 bases and the J gene lost 0 bases, with 8 bases spanning the gap. The CDR3 coding sequence is TGTGCCAGCAGCTTAAGCGGGAGCTCTGGAAACACCATATATTTT. Translation: CASSLSGSSGNTIYF. The whole variable domain, filled in from reference TRBV7-9 and TRBJ1-3, reads DTGVSQNPRHKITKRGQNVTFRCDPISEHNRLYWYRQTLGQGPEFLTYFQNEAQLEKSRLLSDRFSAERPKGSFSTLEIQRTEQGDSAMYLCASSLSGSSGNTIYFGEGSWLTVV.

This chain joins TRBV6-1 and TRBJ2-7; TRBD2 might be the D (5 bases). The CDR3 sequence is 16 residues long. V was shortened by 2 bases and J by 2 bases, with 16 bases between the two germline ends. The V gene's germline CDR1 is MNHNS and CDR2 SASEGT. Here the CDR3 reads CASSEPRRAVPYEQYF. As DNA, the CDR3 is TGTGCCAGCAGTGAACCCCGGAGAGCGGTACCCTACGAGCAGTACTTC.

The rearrangement links TRBV27 to TRBJ2-5; 13 bases are a match to TRBD2. V was pared by 5 bases and J by 5 bases, with 5 bases of the junction left unmatched. The CDR3 sequence is 15 residues long. CDR1 is MNHEY, CDR2 SMNVEV, per germline (reference sequence). The CDR3 is CASSLGLAGLETQYF. As DNA, the CDR3 is TGTGCCAGCAGTCTGGGACTAGCGGGACTCGAGACCCAGTACTTC.

The gene calls are TRBV9 and TRBJ2-1; D ambiguous. This CDR3 comprises 15 residues. Between the trimmed V and J ends, which lost 0 bases and 4 bases, there was a span of 11 bases. The germline V gene has CDR1 SGDLS and CDR2 YYNGEE. CDR3 region: CASSVENAVYNEQFF. The CDR3, as DNA: TGTGCCAGCAGCGTAGAAAATGCGGTTTACAATGAGCAGTTCTTC.

The V gene is TRBV27, the J gene TRBJ2-3; D uncertain. The CDR3 runs to 11 residues. Germline values: CDR1 MNHEY, CDR2 SMNVEV (reference sequence). The V end was cut by 10 bases, the J end by 8 bases, with 13 bases between. The CDR3 DNA follows: TGTGCCACCTCCGTTTTGCGTACGCAGTATTTT. Protein product: CATSVLRTQYF.

This chain uses TRBV28 with TRBJ1-4; 9 bases align to TRBD1. The V segment lost 4 bases and the J segment 5 bases; nucleotides outside the gene matches: 8. The length of the CDR3 is 16 residues. Germline lookup yields CDR1 MDHEN and CDR2 SYDVKM. CDR3 nucleotide sequence: TGTGCCAGCAGTTCACCGGGACAGGGACGGAATGAAAAACTGTTTTTT. It is translated as CASSSPGQGRNEKLFF.

The J gene is TRBJ2-5, the V gene TRBV10-3; D is possibly TRBD2 (7 bases). This CDR3 region has 13 residues. Trimming shortened V by 3 bases and J by 7 bases, and 12 bases separated the two germline ends. Germline V gives CDR1 ENHRY, CDR2 SYGVKD. CDR3: CAISDREGGTQYF. The CDR3 bases are TGTGCCATCAGTGATAGGGAGGGGGGGACCCAGTACTTC.

This clone was counted a single time. This chain connects TRBV3-1 (or the pseudogene TRBV3-2) to TRBJ2-2; 14 bases align to TRBD2. V shed 0 bases, J shed 2 bases, and the junction held 11 bases outside the gene matches. Germline lookup yields CDR1 LGHDT and CDR2 YNNKEL (reference sequence). The CDR3 sequence is 21 residues long. The DNA of the CDR3 is TGTGCCAGCAGCCAAGAAGGAGGGACTAGCGGGAGTGACGATAACACCGGGGAGCTGTTTTTT. This codes for CASSQEGGTSGSDDNTGELFF.

This chain connects TRBV19 to TRBJ1-5; 10 bases agree with TRBD1. Germline-derived CDR1 and CDR2 are LNHDA and SQIVND (reference sequence). This CDR3 contains 15 residues. V shed 5 bases and J 6 bases; nucleotides not matched to a gene: 7. The chain's CDR3 is CASSLRDRGFQPQHF. The CDR3, as DNA: TGTGCCAGTAGTCTCCGGGACAGGGGTTTTCAGCCCCAGCATTTT.

This clone appeared once. The rearrangement uses TRBV9 and TRBJ2-1; 8 bases map to TRBD2. Germline trimming cut 4 bases from V and 11 bases from J; bases unmatched to any gene: 14. The CDR3 consists of 15 residues. Germline CDR1 reads SGDLS; CDR2 reads YYNGEE. The CDR3: CASSLQGDGRVKQFF. The CDR3 DNA sequence: TGTGCCAGCAGCTTACAGGGCGACGGGAGGGTTAAGCAGTTCTTC.